This T cell receptor (beta chain) originates from a study of cytomegalovirus exposure and HLA in healthy donors. About the study: In a previous analysis, around 110 million unique TCR beta sequences were found from some 180 million T cells.

This clone came up once. V lost 2 bases and J lost 4, with 3 bases in between. Germline CDR1 is SGHDT and CDR2 is YYEEEE. CDR3 length: 11 amino acids. PCR used 60 Vbeta primers and 13 Jbeta primers. TCRdb's table, derived via immunoSEQ multiplex PCR, lists solely in-frame clones and lacks some. The table records about 160,000 clones, 70% to 90% of them present only once. Specimen: PBMCs. The chain couples TRBV5-6 to TRBJ2-5; D remains ambiguous. The origin of this receptor is a young woman in good health and CMV-seronegative. Here the CDR3 DNA reads TGTGCCAGCAGCTTCGGAGAGACCCAGTACTTC. Translation: CASSFGETQYF.